A selection of T cell receptor beta chains follows, all from one sample in a study of CD8+ T cells in alopecia areata. Assay: immunoSEQ multiplex PCR; the TCRdb copy retains only in-frame clones and omits some. The data contain about 99,000 clones, roughly 50% of them seen just once; the ten biggest clones take up around 8.5%. The sequenced sample was CD4+ T cells sorted from blood. Receptors were obtained from a human donor in good health. The CDR3 runs from the conserved cysteine through the conserved F or W. D genes are given only for firm matches. Clone size, where shown, is once, few, many, or a class for clones that have expanded.

size,V,D,J,DNA,CDR3
NA,TRBV29-1,TRBD2,TRBJ2-7,TGCAGCGTCGCACTAGCGGGGGGCTGGTACGAGCAGTACTTC,CSVALAGGWYEQYF
NA,TRBV7-9,NA,TRBJ1-1,TGTGCCAGCAGCCCTAGTGGGTCCACGAACACTGAAGCTTTCTTT,CASSPSGSTNTEAFF
few,TRBV5-1,TRBD1,TRBJ2-3,TGCGCCAGCACCGGGACAGCAGTTGCTAGCACAGATACGCAGTATTTT,CASTGTAVASTDTQYF
NA,TRBV30,NA,TRBJ1-4,TGTGCCTGGAGTGTAAGCGTAGGGAGTGAAAAACTGTTTTTT,CAWSVSVGSEKLFF
NA,TRBV6-5,NA,TRBJ2-5,TGTGCCAGCAGAAGGACAGTACAAGAGACCCAGTACTTC,CASRRTVQETQYF
NA,TRBV28,NA,TRBJ1-6,TGTGCCAGCAGCACCAACGGGGGAGGAGGGTATTCACCCCTCCACTTT,CASSTNGGGGYSPLHF
few,TRBV7-2,TRBD2,TRBJ2-7,TGTGCCAGCAGGCCCCAGCTAGCGGGGGCGGCGGGGTACGAGCAGTACTTC,CASRPQLAGAAGYEQYF
NA,TRBV7-2,TRBD1,TRBJ2-4,TGTGCCAGCAGCCCAGGACAGGGTTTTCCCAAAAACATTCAGTACTTC,CASSPGQGFPKNIQYF
few,TRBV15,NA,TRBJ2-3,TGTGCCACCAGCAGAGACCCGGACGGGACGAATACGCAGTATTTT,CATSRDPDGTNTQYF
few,TRBV27,TRBD2,TRBJ2-1,TGTGCCAGCAGTTACCTAGCGGGGGGGCGTTATAATGAGCAGTTCTTC,CASSYLAGGRYNEQFF
NA,TRBV30,NA,TRBJ1-5,TGTGCCTGGAGCGTGTCGGGACAGCCCCAGCATTTT,CAWSVSGQPQHF
NA,TRBV30,NA,TRBJ2-7,TGTGCCTGGGACAGTGGGTCGAGCTCCTACGAGCAGTACTTC,CAWDSGSSSYEQYF
NA,TRBV18,TRBD1,TRBJ2-5,TGTGCCAGCTCACCACCGAATCGACAGGGGGAGGAGACCCAGTACTTC,CASSPPNRQGEETQYF
NA,TRBV15,NA,TRBJ2-5,TGTGCCACCAGCGGCCCTTTGAGGGGACAAGAGACCCAGTACTTC,CATSGPLRGQETQYF
NA,TRBV29-1,TRBD2,TRBJ2-1,TGCAGCGTTGGACTAGCGGGGGCCAATGAGCAGTTCTTC,CSVGLAGANEQFF
NA,TRBV7-9,NA,TRBJ1-2,TGTGCCAGCAGCCCAGGACAGCGCTATGGCTACACCTTC,CASSPGQRYGYTF
NA,TRBV7-2,TRBD2,TRBJ2-5,TGTGCCAGCAGCTGGACTAGCGGCCAAGAGACCCAGTACTTC,CASSWTSGQETQYF
few,TRBV2,TRBD2,TRBJ2-5,TGTGCCAGCAGTGGTGGACCGGGACTAGCGGGGGGGAACCAAGAGACCCAGTACTTC,CASSGGPGLAGGNQETQYF
few,TRBV1,NA,TRBJ2-7,TGCACCACCCCACTCGGGACAGTGCCTCTACGGCGCTGGAAACCAAGTGCCTACGAGCAGTACTTC,CTTPLGTVPLRRWKPSAYEQYF
few,TRBV5-1,NA,TRBJ2-2,TGCGCCAGCAGCTTGGGAGGAGCGAACACCGGGGAGCTGTTTTTT,CASSLGGANTGELFF
few,TRBV29-1,TRBD1,TRBJ2-1,TGCAGCGTTGGCGCCGGGACAGGGATCTACAATGAGCAGTTCTTC,CSVGAGTGIYNEQFF
NA,TRBV28,NA,TRBJ2-7,TGTGCCAGCGACTCGCAGGGGCTCCAGGACGAGCAGTACTTC,CASDSQGLQDEQYF
NA,TRBV25-1,TRBD1,TRBJ2-5,TGTGCCAGCAATAGGGACAGGGGAGAGACCCAGTACTTC,CASNRDRGETQYF
NA,TRBV6-6,NA,TRBJ1-2,TGTGCCGGCAGTTACGAGGATCGCTACACCTTC,CAGSYEDRYTF
NA,TRBV27,NA,TRBJ2-1,TGTGCCAGCAACCGGGGCAGGGAGCAGTTCTTC,CASNRGREQFF
few,TRBV7-3,NA,TRBJ2-3,TGTGCCAGCAGCCCACATAGCACAGATACGCAGTATTTT,CASSPHSTDTQYF
NA,TRBV6-1,NA,TRBJ1-1,TGTGCCAGCAGTGAAGGGCCAGGGTGGGACACTGAAGCTTTCTTT,CASSEGPGWDTEAFF
few,TRBV29-1,NA,TRBJ1-2,TGCAGCGTTGGCCTGGCAGGGGTCTATGGCTACACCTTC,CSVGLAGVYGYTF
NA,TRBV5-1,NA,TRBJ2-3,TGCGCCAGCAGCCGTTATACGAGCACAGATACGCAGTATTTT,CASSRYTSTDTQYF
few,TRBV2,NA,TRBJ2-5,TGTGCCAGCAACCGAGACAGCCGGGAGACCCAGTACTTC,CASNRDSRETQYF
many,TRBV10-1,TRBD1,TRBJ1-6,TGCGCCAGCAGTGAAGGGACAGGGGTCTCACCCCTCCACTTT,CASSEGTGVSPLHF